What follows are 5 T cell receptor beta chains derived from one specimen sequenced in a study of OX40 agonist ivuxolimab in advanced cancers. The repertoire was sequenced with immunoSEQ multiplex PCR; TCRdb's copy has only in-frame clones and lacks some. The profile shows tens of thousands of clones, 75% to 90% of them singletons. The sequences come from CD4+ or CD8+ T cells sorted from blood, collected in a trial of the OX40 agonist ivuxolimab. These receptors came from an adult with an advanced solid tumor such as melanoma, head and neck, liver or kidney cancer.

This clone was detected a few times. The chain employs TRBV2 and TRBJ1-4, with D perhaps matching TRBD1 (5 bases). Germline V gene lookup returns CDR1 SNHLY and CDR2 FYNNEI. The CDR3 covers 14 residues. V was clipped by 5 bases and J by 4 bases, with 11 bases between them. The CDR3 DNA reads as TGTGCCAGCAGTTTCGACGGACATAATGAAAAACTGTTTTTT. Protein product: CASSFDGHNEKLFF. Using reference TRBV2 and TRBJ1-4 for the parts outside the CDR3, the full variable domain is EPEVTQTPSHQVTQMGQEVILRCVPISNHLYFYWYRQILGQKVEFLVSFYNNEISEKSEIFDDQFSVERPDGSNFTLKIRSTKLEDSAMYFCASSFDGHNEKLFFGSGTQLSVL.

This clone showed up just once. Compared with germline, one end of the junction differs, possibly owing to a read error. The chain employs TRBV7-7 and TRBJ1-2, with no clear D. Per the germline V gene, CDR1 is SSHAT and CDR2 is FNYEAQ (reference sequence). This CDR3 contains 13 residues. The CDR3 bases are TGTGCTAGCAGCTTAATCCTAATGGGTGGCTACACCTTC. Protein sequence: CASSLILMGGYTF.

This chain links TRBV16 with TRBJ1-1, with D possibly matching TRBD1 (6 bases). There are 13 residues in the CDR3. Trimming shortened V by 6 bases and J by 1 base, and 9 bases separated the two germline ends. Germline V CDR1 and CDR2: KGHSY, FQNENV. Here the CDR3 reads CASSGTRNTEAFF. In nucleotides, the CDR3 is TGTGCCAGCAGTGGGACAAGGAACACTGAAGCTTTCTTT.

V and J are TRBV30 and TRBJ2-3; 10 bases agree with TRBD2. Trimming at V came to 3 bases and at J to 3 bases, leaving 6 bases not matched to a gene. The V gene's germline CDR1 is GTSNPN and CDR2 SVGIG (reference sequence). This CDR3 has 15 amino acids. CDR3 coding DNA: TGTGCCTGGAGCCAAAGCGGGAGGGTTACAGATACGCAGTATTTT. Protein product: CAWSQSGRVTDTQYF.

This rearrangement joins TRBV6-1 to TRBJ2-6; no clear D. The V end was cut by 7 bases, the J end by 0 bases, with 4 bases between. CDR1 is MNHNS, CDR2 SASEGT, per germline. This CDR3 region has 13 residues. This chain's CDR3 is CASTSSGANVLTF. In nucleotides, the CDR3 is TGTGCCAGCACCAGCTCTGGGGCCAACGTCCTGACTTTC.